This TCR beta chain is from a study of tumor and adjacent non-tumor tissue in lung cancer. Study in general: Aged about 31 to 80 years, patients included fewer than 11 men and about 5 women with stage I to III disease. Samples averaged about 4.17 million productive TCRbeta reads each. Study findings and constraints: TCR diversity was significantly greater in tumor than normal lung tissue.

This sample's RNA came from whole unsorted tissue. Distant lung tissue was collected more than 3 cm away from the tumor edge. Newly diagnosed lung cancer patients had thoracic surgery in China, August–late 2014, without prior chemotherapy. Germline values: CDR1 ENHRY, CDR2 SYGVKD. This CDR3 is built from 16 residues. On this clonotype: Its antigen remains unknown. Germline is not matched at one junction end, which may reflect a read error.

A modified ARM-PCR protocol with three rounds of nested PCR amplified TCRbeta. TCRdb passed the multiplex PCR reads through MiXCR, listing each CDR3 protein once. Among tens of thousands of distinct CDR3 sequences, around 64% were seen once, and the ten largest hold about 30%. Sequenced input: distant non-tumor lung tissue. The chain is built from TRBV10-3 and TRBJ2-2, with a possible D match to TRBD1 (5 bases). This clonotype was obtained from a woman in her 70s with non-small cell lung cancer. In nucleotides, the CDR3 is TGTGCCTTCAGTGACTCCGGCAGGGCGAACACCGGGGAGCTGTTTTTT. This sequence encodes CAFSDSGRANTGELFF.